A selection of T cell receptor beta chains follows, all from one sample in a study of T cell responses to AZD1222 COVID-19 vaccine. The data were produced by immunoSEQ multiplex PCR, yet TCRdb's version contains in-frame clones alone and is incomplete. The table lists about 100,000 clones, just over 90% of them singletons. The specimen comprised peripheral blood, sampled 28 days after the second AZD1222 dose. The receptors shown here come from an adult who received the AZD1222 COVID-19 vaccine. Each CDR3 is given with its conserved first and last residue. Fields, in order: V gene, D gene, J gene, clone size, CDR3 protein, CDR3 DNA. A D gene is named only where the DNA matches it firmly. A clone size is listed for some rows: how often the clone was seen (once, few, many), or a class if it is expanded.

v_call: TRBV19
d_call: NA
j_call: TRBJ1-1
clone_size: NA
cdr3_aa: CASSRTENTEAFF
cdr3_nt: TGTGCCAGTAGCCGGACAGAGAACACTGAAGCTTTCTTT

v_call: TRBV6-5
d_call: NA
j_call: TRBJ1-2
clone_size: NA
cdr3_aa: CASSRDIPYYGYTF
cdr3_nt: TGTGCCAGCAGTCGGGACATCCCCTACTATGGCTACACCTTC

v_call: TRBV28
d_call: NA
j_call: TRBJ1-2
clone_size: NA
cdr3_aa: CASSRAGHNYGYTF
cdr3_nt: TGTGCCAGCAGCAGAGCGGGACACAACTATGGCTACACCTTC

v_call: TRBV5-4
d_call: TRBD1
j_call: TRBJ2-7
clone_size: NA
cdr3_aa: CASSVYRGPSYEQYF
cdr3_nt: TGTGCCAGCAGCGTATACAGGGGGCCCTCATACGAGCAGTACTTC

v_call: TRBV3-1/TRBV3-2
d_call: TRBD1
j_call: TRBJ1-3
clone_size: NA
cdr3_aa: CASRPTGTGNTIYF
cdr3_nt: TGTGCCAGCAGACCGACAGGGACTGGAAACACCATATATTTT

v_call: TRBV12-3/TRBV12-4
d_call: NA
j_call: TRBJ2-7
clone_size: NA
cdr3_aa: CASSSRVEQYF
cdr3_nt: TGTGCCAGCAGTTCGAGGGTCGAGCAGTACTTC

v_call: TRBV15
d_call: NA
j_call: TRBJ2-2
clone_size: NA
cdr3_aa: CATSRDRNQANTGELFF
cdr3_nt: TGTGCCACCAGCAGAGATCGGAATCAGGCGAACACCGGGGAGCTGTTTTTT

v_call: TRBV6-5
d_call: NA
j_call: TRBJ2-3
clone_size: NA
cdr3_aa: CASRSRGLGGDTQYF
cdr3_nt: TGTGCCAGCAGGAGCAGGGGTCTGGGAGGAGATACGCAGTATTTT

v_call: TRBV5-6
d_call: NA
j_call: TRBJ2-7
clone_size: NA
cdr3_aa: CASSFRYSYEQYF
cdr3_nt: TGTGCCAGCAGCTTCCGGTACTCCTACGAGCAGTACTTC

v_call: TRBV27
d_call: NA
j_call: TRBJ2-2
clone_size: NA
cdr3_aa: CASSLYQQPNTGELFF
cdr3_nt: TGTGCCAGCAGTTTATATCAACAGCCGAACACCGGGGAGCTGTTTTTT

v_call: TRBV28
d_call: NA
j_call: TRBJ1-5
clone_size: NA
cdr3_aa: CASSVRQERQHF
cdr3_nt: TGTGCCAGCAGTGTACGACAGGAAAGGCAACATTTT

v_call: TRBV4-2
d_call: TRBD2
j_call: TRBJ2-5
clone_size: NA
cdr3_aa: CASSQEQGLAGETQYF
cdr3_nt: TGTGCCAGCAGCCAAGAGCAGGGACTAGCGGGAGAGACCCAGTACTTC

v_call: TRBV7-2
d_call: TRBD2
j_call: TRBJ2-2
clone_size: NA
cdr3_aa: CASSLKAGGANTGELFF
cdr3_nt: TGTGCCAGCAGCTTAAAAGCGGGAGGCGCGAACACCGGGGAGCTGTTTTTT

v_call: TRBV7-9
d_call: NA
j_call: TRBJ2-3
clone_size: NA
cdr3_aa: CASSSHSTDTQYF
cdr3_nt: TGTGCCAGCAGCTCCCACTCCACAGATACGCAGTATTTT

v_call: TRBV7-9
d_call: NA
j_call: TRBJ1-2
clone_size: NA
cdr3_aa: CASRRKQGYFYGYTF
cdr3_nt: TGTGCCAGCAGAAGGAAACAGGGATATTTCTATGGCTACACCTTC

v_call: TRBV9
d_call: NA
j_call: TRBJ1-1
clone_size: NA
cdr3_aa: CASSPSGGGYDTEAFF
cdr3_nt: TGTGCCAGCAGCCCCTCGGGAGGGGGGTATGACACTGAAGCTTTCTTT

v_call: TRBV5-1
d_call: NA
j_call: TRBJ1-2
clone_size: NA
cdr3_aa: CASSLAYERTNYGYTF
cdr3_nt: TGCGCCAGCAGCTTGGCTTACGAGAGGACTAACTATGGCTACACCTTC

v_call: TRBV7-2
d_call: TRBD2
j_call: TRBJ2-7
clone_size: NA
cdr3_aa: CASSSRAGTSSYEQYF
cdr3_nt: TGTGCCAGCAGCTCAAGAGCGGGAACAAGCTCCTACGAGCAGTACTTC

v_call: TRBV10-3
d_call: TRBD2
j_call: TRBJ2-3
clone_size: NA
cdr3_aa: CAISDRTSGMTDTQYF
cdr3_nt: TGTGCCATCAGTGACCGGACTAGCGGGATGACGGATACGCAGTATTTT

v_call: TRBV5-1
d_call: TRBD1
j_call: TRBJ2-1
clone_size: NA
cdr3_aa: CASSLLDRGNEQFF
cdr3_nt: TGCGCCAGCAGCTTGCTGGACAGGGGCAATGAGCAGTTCTTC

v_call: TRBV9
d_call: NA
j_call: TRBJ1-1
clone_size: NA
cdr3_aa: CASSVEEGMGTEAFF
cdr3_nt: TGTGCCAGCAGCGTAGAAGAGGGGATGGGCACTGAAGCTTTCTTT

v_call: TRBV15
d_call: NA
j_call: TRBJ1-1
clone_size: NA
cdr3_aa: CATSRGTNTEAFF
cdr3_nt: TGTGCCACCAGCAGAGGGACGAACACTGAAGCTTTCTTT

v_call: TRBV18
d_call: NA
j_call: TRBJ2-1
clone_size: NA
cdr3_aa: CASSLSLGTEQFF
cdr3_nt: TGTGCCAGCTCACTCTCCCTAGGCACTGAGCAGTTCTTC

v_call: TRBV6-5
d_call: TRBD1
j_call: TRBJ2-1
clone_size: NA
cdr3_aa: CASNGQATNEQFF
cdr3_nt: TGTGCCAGCAACGGACAGGCTACAAATGAGCAGTTCTTC

v_call: TRBV7-8
d_call: TRBD1
j_call: TRBJ1-1
clone_size: NA
cdr3_aa: CASSPDRGAEAFF
cdr3_nt: TGTGCCAGCAGCCCAGACAGGGGGGCTGAAGCTTTCTTT

v_call: TRBV5-1
d_call: NA
j_call: TRBJ1-2
clone_size: NA
cdr3_aa: CASSLGQTGGGYTF
cdr3_nt: TGCGCCAGCAGCTTGGGACAGACGGGAGGTGGCTACACCTTC

v_call: TRBV6-5
d_call: NA
j_call: TRBJ1-1
clone_size: NA
cdr3_aa: CAVNRESTEAFF
cdr3_nt: TGTGCCGTAAACAGGGAAAGCACTGAAGCTTTCTTT

v_call: TRBV29-1
d_call: TRBD1
j_call: TRBJ1-1
clone_size: NA
cdr3_aa: CSAGQGATEAFF
cdr3_nt: TGCAGCGCCGGACAGGGGGCCACTGAAGCTTTCTTT

v_call: TRBV5-6
d_call: NA
j_call: TRBJ1-1
clone_size: NA
cdr3_aa: CASSLVGGDTEAFF
cdr3_nt: TGTGCCAGCAGCTTGGTTGGGGGGGACACTGAAGCTTTCTTT

v_call: TRBV6-4
d_call: TRBD2
j_call: TRBJ2-1
clone_size: NA
cdr3_aa: CASSEASGGANEQFF
cdr3_nt: TGTGCCAGCAGTGAGGCTAGCGGGGGGGCCAATGAGCAGTTCTTC

v_call: TRBV7-9
d_call: NA
j_call: TRBJ1-5
clone_size: NA
cdr3_aa: CASSPGETRNQPQHF
cdr3_nt: TGTGCCAGCAGTCCGGGGGAGACGCGCAATCAGCCCCAGCATTTT

v_call: TRBV19
d_call: TRBD1
j_call: TRBJ1-2
clone_size: NA
cdr3_aa: CASSTTPDRAPIHYGYTF
cdr3_nt: TGTGCCAGTAGTACCACCCCGGACAGGGCCCCTATTCACTATGGCTACACCTTC

v_call: TRBV6-5
d_call: TRBD2
j_call: TRBJ2-5
clone_size: NA
cdr3_aa: CASGTSGKGAQYF
cdr3_nt: TGTGCCAGTGGGACTAGCGGGAAAGGGGCCCAGTACTTC

v_call: TRBV6-2/TRBV6-3
d_call: TRBD1
j_call: TRBJ1-2
clone_size: NA
cdr3_aa: CASSYPLGQGYGYTF
cdr3_nt: TGTGCCAGCAGTTACCCACTGGGACAGGGCTATGGCTACACCTTC

v_call: TRBV4-1
d_call: NA
j_call: TRBJ2-7
clone_size: NA
cdr3_aa: CASSQERGLHSYEQYF
cdr3_nt: TGCGCCAGCAGCCAAGAGCGGGGACTCCACTCCTACGAGCAGTACTTC

v_call: TRBV9
d_call: TRBD2
j_call: TRBJ2-5
clone_size: NA
cdr3_aa: CASSESGTYQETQYF
cdr3_nt: TGTGCCAGCAGCGAAAGCGGGACGTACCAAGAGACCCAGTACTTC

v_call: TRBV7-9
d_call: NA
j_call: TRBJ2-7
clone_size: NA
cdr3_aa: CASSYTGTSGNEQYF
cdr3_nt: TGTGCCAGCAGCTACACCGGGACATCGGGGAACGAGCAGTACTTC

v_call: TRBV5-1
d_call: NA
j_call: TRBJ2-3
clone_size: NA
cdr3_aa: CASSLKGGQYF
cdr3_nt: TGCGCCAGCAGCTTAAAGGGTGGGCAGTATTTT

v_call: TRBV7-9
d_call: NA
j_call: TRBJ1-5
clone_size: NA
cdr3_aa: CASSSGAGPGQPQHF
cdr3_nt: TGTGCCAGCAGCTCCGGAGCAGGGCCTGGACAGCCCCAGCATTTT

v_call: TRBV29-1
d_call: TRBD2
j_call: TRBJ2-1
clone_size: NA
cdr3_aa: CSVGALVAGVYNEQFF
cdr3_nt: TGCAGCGTCGGAGCCCTGGTAGCGGGAGTCTACAATGAGCAGTTCTTC

v_call: TRBV7-2
d_call: NA
j_call: TRBJ2-1
clone_size: NA
cdr3_aa: CASSLEGRGYNEQFF
cdr3_nt: TGTGCCAGCAGCTTAGAAGGGCGGGGTTACAATGAGCAGTTCTTC

v_call: TRBV18
d_call: TRBD2
j_call: TRBJ2-1
clone_size: NA
cdr3_aa: CASSPPALAGPYNEQFF
cdr3_nt: TGTGCCAGCTCACCACCGGCCCTAGCGGGACCGTACAATGAGCAGTTCTTC

v_call: TRBV6-5
d_call: NA
j_call: TRBJ2-5
clone_size: once
cdr3_aa: CASSYTGETQYF
cdr3_nt: TGTGCCAGCAGTTACACAGGGGAGACCCAGTACTTC

v_call: TRBV7-2
d_call: NA
j_call: TRBJ1-1
clone_size: NA
cdr3_aa: CASSGFGGLNTEAFF
cdr3_nt: TGTGCCAGCAGCGGCTTCGGGGGCCTAAACACTGAAGCTTTCTTT

v_call: TRBV18
d_call: NA
j_call: TRBJ1-1
clone_size: NA
cdr3_aa: CASSYNAEAFF
cdr3_nt: TGTGCCAGCTCGTACAACGCTGAAGCTTTCTTT

v_call: TRBV5-5
d_call: TRBD2
j_call: TRBJ2-1
clone_size: NA
cdr3_aa: CASSLAFRTSGYNEQFF
cdr3_nt: TGTGCCAGCAGCTTGGCCTTTAGGACTAGCGGCTACAATGAGCAGTTCTTC

v_call: TRBV6-5
d_call: NA
j_call: TRBJ2-7
clone_size: NA
cdr3_aa: CASRTLNYEQYF
cdr3_nt: TGTGCCAGCAGGACACTCAACTACGAGCAGTACTTC

v_call: TRBV5-1
d_call: NA
j_call: TRBJ2-6
clone_size: NA
cdr3_aa: CASSYGTGANVLTF
cdr3_nt: TGCGCCAGCAGCTATGGGACTGGGGCCAACGTCCTGACTTTC

v_call: TRBV5-8
d_call: NA
j_call: TRBJ2-7
clone_size: NA
cdr3_aa: CASSLWRGEDDEQYF
cdr3_nt: TGTGCCAGCAGCTTGTGGAGAGGGGAGGACGACGAGCAGTACTTC

v_call: TRBV10-3
d_call: NA
j_call: TRBJ1-1
clone_size: once
cdr3_aa: CATRQEDTEAFF
cdr3_nt: TGTGCCACACGACAGGAGGACACTGAAGCTTTCTTT

v_call: TRBV7-9
d_call: TRBD1
j_call: TRBJ1-2
clone_size: NA
cdr3_aa: CASSPGTGYGYTF
cdr3_nt: TGTGCCAGCAGCCCCGGGACAGGGTACGGCTACACCTTC

v_call: TRBV28
d_call: TRBD1
j_call: TRBJ1-2
clone_size: once
cdr3_aa: CASSPPRQGPGYTF
cdr3_nt: TGTGCCAGCAGTCCGCCTCGACAGGGGCCTGGCTACACCTTC

v_call: TRBV5-1
d_call: NA
j_call: TRBJ1-6
clone_size: NA
cdr3_aa: CASSFDEGSPLHF
cdr3_nt: TGCGCCAGCAGTTTTGACGAGGGTTCACCCCTCCACTTT

v_call: TRBV7-2
d_call: NA
j_call: TRBJ2-7
clone_size: NA
cdr3_aa: CASSLRDTYEQYF
cdr3_nt: TGTGCCAGCAGCTTGCGGGATACGTACGAGCAGTACTTC

v_call: TRBV6-5
d_call: NA
j_call: TRBJ1-1
clone_size: NA
cdr3_aa: CASSYSTWGNTEAFF
cdr3_nt: TGTGCCAGCAGTTACTCGACTTGGGGGAACACTGAAGCTTTCTTT

v_call: TRBV18
d_call: NA
j_call: TRBJ1-2
clone_size: few
cdr3_aa: CASSPPESATNYGYTF
cdr3_nt: TGTGCCAGCTCACCACCTGAGTCAGCGACTAACTATGGCTACACCTTC